These 25 T cell receptor beta chains came from one sample sequenced in a study of blood T cell repertoires in COVID-19. Generated by immunoSEQ multiplex PCR, the TCRdb table keeps only in-frame clones and is missing some. The top ten clones hold 2.5% to 3.5% of a sample with around 340,000 clones, around 80% of them seen once. The sample consisted of peripheral blood. All receptors derive from a man aged 25 to 45 with active or convalescent COVID-19.

Details on this clone: The junction does not match germline at one end; this may be a read error. This chain links TRBV4-3 with TRBJ1-1; possible D gene TRBD1, 5 bases. Looked up from germline, CDR1 is LGHNA and CDR2 is YSLEER. The CDR3 totals 12 residues. The CDR3 reads CASGAGNAEAFF. In DNA form, the CDR3 reads TGCGCCAGCGGGGCAGGGAACGCTGAAGCTTTCTTT.

This sequence joins TRBV11-2 and TRBJ2-4; TRBD1 matches at 9 bases. The V gene's germline CDR1 is SGHAT and CDR2 FQNNGV. Trimming removed 5 bases from V and 7 bases from J; junction bases left unmatched: 6. The CDR3 contains 14 residues. The CDR3 protein is CASSPRTGVNIQYF. The DNA of the CDR3 is TGTGCCAGCAGCCCGAGGACAGGGGTTAACATTCAGTACTTC.

The V and J genes are TRBV9 and TRBJ2-5, with 7 bases aligning to TRBD2. CDR3 length: 13 residues. V lost 2 bases to trimming and J lost 5 bases; unmatched junction nucleotides: 3. In germline, CDR1 is SGDLS, CDR2 YYNGEE. The CDR3 sequence is CASSVGSGETQYF. In nucleotides, the CDR3 is TGTGCCAGCAGCGTCGGTAGCGGGGAGACCCAGTACTTC.

This chain connects TRBV2 to TRBJ1-6; no clear D gene. The V gene lost 5 bases and the J gene lost 10 bases, with 9 bases spanning the gap. CDR1 SNHLY and CDR2 FYNNEI come from the germline V gene. The CDR3 totals 12 residues. The CDR3: CASSWEVSPLHF. The DNA of the CDR3 is TGTGCCAGCAGTTGGGAGGTCTCACCCCTCCACTTT.

The sample holds one count of this clone. V is TRBV5-1 and J is TRBJ1-2; D call uncertain. Trimming stripped 0 bases from V and 8 bases from J, with 11 bases between. CDR1 is SGHRS and CDR2 is YFSETQ in the germline V gene. This CDR3 has 13 amino acids. The CDR3: CASSLGGEEGYTF. The CDR3 DNA reads TGCGCCAGCAGCTTGGGCGGGGAAGAGGGCTACACCTTC.

The rearrangement uses TRBV2 and TRBJ1-2; unclear D gene. There are 13 residues in the CDR3. CDR1 and CDR2 from the germline V gene are SNHLY and FYNNEI. Trimming pared 1 base from V and 7 bases from J, leaving 10 bases between. The CDR3 loop reads CASSEGPAGGYTF. CDR3 sequence (DNA): TGTGCCAGCAGTGAAGGGCCCGCTGGTGGCTACACCTTC.

The rearrangement uses TRBV5-1 and TRBJ1-6; D may be TRBD1 (5 bases). The CDR3 spans 13 residues. V lost 4 bases, J lost 8 bases, and 10 bases lay in between. Germline V gene lookup returns CDR1 SGHRS and CDR2 YFSETQ. The CDR3: CASSVETDSPLHF. CDR3 nucleotides: TGCGCCAGCAGCGTGGAGACAGATTCACCCCTCCACTTT.

As concerns this clone: A read error may produce the germline difference seen at one junction end. V usage is TRBV30 and J usage is TRBJ2-1; the D gene is possibly TRBD1 (5 bases). Per germline, CDR1 GTSNPN and CDR2 SVGIG (reference sequence). This CDR3 is built from 16 residues. In DNA form, the CDR3 reads TGTGCCTGGGGTGTGGGGCAGATGAGCTCCTACAATGAGCAGTTCTTC. This encodes CAWGVGQMSSYNEQFF.

This chain uses TRBV6-5 with TRBJ1-1; 7 nucleotides line up with TRBD1. The CDR3 loop spans 12 amino acids. The junction had 4 bases not matched to a gene; V was cut back by 5 bases and J by 7 bases. Germline loops: CDR1 MNHEY, CDR2 SVGAGI. CDR3 nucleotides: TGTGCCAGCAGTCTGGGACAGTATGAAGCTTTCTTT. This codes for CASSLGQYEAFF.

The chain has TRBV7-2 and TRBJ1-1; D is unclear. Germline V gene sequence: CDR1 SGHTA, CDR2 FQGNSA. V gave up 1 base and J gave up 3 bases, with 6 bases separating them. The length of the CDR3 is 13 residues. The CDR3 bases are TGTGCCAGCAGCTTAGAACAGTACACTGAAGCTTTCTTT. Its protein is CASSLEQYTEAFF.

The gene calls are TRBV4-1 and TRBJ2-1, with D perhaps TRBD2 (5 bases). The CDR3 runs 17 residues. Trimming shortened V by 2 bases and J by 0 bases, and 14 bases separated the two germline ends. Germline CDR1 reads MGHRA; CDR2 reads YSYEKL. The CDR3 sequence is CASSQSSQRSSYNEQFF. The CDR3 nucleotides are TGCGCCAGCAGCCAATCTAGCCAACGGAGCTCCTACAATGAGCAGTTCTTC.

The chain carries TRBV28 and TRBJ2-3, with unresolved D. Looked up from germline, CDR1 is MDHEN and CDR2 is SYDVKM. With 3 bases removed from V and 5 bases from J, the gap between germline ends came to 3 bases. This CDR3 has 11 amino acids. DNA for the CDR3: TGTGCCAGCAGTTTCGGAGATACGCAGTATTTT. Amino acids: CASSFGDTQYF.

This rearrangement joins TRBV4-1 to TRBJ2-7; D possibly corresponds to TRBD2 (5 bases). The CDR3 is 13 amino acids. Germline CDR1 is MGHRA and CDR2 is YSYEKL. V gave up 0 bases and J gave up 6 bases, with 9 bases separating them. CDR3 amino acids: CASSQERGIEQYF. CDR3 DNA sequence: TGCGCCAGCAGCCAAGAGCGAGGGATCGAGCAGTACTTC.

The chain has TRBV28 and TRBJ2-7; weak D call: TRBD1 (10 bases). This CDR3 is built from 20 residues. Per the germline V gene, CDR1 is MDHEN and CDR2 is SYDVKM. The V end was cut by 6 bases, the J end by 5 bases, with 35 bases between. The CDR3 sequence is CASSFRRGDRGLAGSNEQYF. CDR3 DNA sequence: TGTGCCAGCAGCTTTCGACGGGGGGACAGGGGCCTAGCGGGGAGCAACGAGCAGTACTTC. The complete variable domain, with remaining parts taken from reference TRBV28 and TRBJ2-7, reads DVKVTQSSRYLVKRTGEKVFLECVQDMDHENMFWYRQDPGLGLRLIYFSYDVKMKEKGDIPEGYSVSREKKERFSLILESASTNQTSMYLCASSFRRGDRGLAGSNEQYFGPGTRLTVT.

This clone has just one count. This chain connects TRBV2 to TRBJ1-3, with no clear D. The CDR3 consists of 16 residues. The germline gives CDR1 SNHLY, CDR2 FYNNEI. Trimming removed 0 bases from V and 3 bases from J, with 12 bases in between. This chain's CDR3 is CASSEAQGGFGNTIYF. The CDR3 DNA follows: TGTGCCAGCAGTGAAGCGCAAGGAGGGTTTGGAAACACCATATATTTT.

A word on this clone: In the same sample, other DNA sequences code for this CDR3. This sequence joins TRBV3-1 (or the pseudogene TRBV3-2) and TRBJ1-5; 9 bases are a match to TRBD1. The junction had 4 bases not matched to a gene; V was cut back by 4 bases and J by 6 bases. Germline CDR1 LGHDT, CDR2 YNNKEL (reference sequence). This CDR3 spans 14 amino acids. In nucleotides, the CDR3 is TGTGCCAGCAGCCTTGGACAGGGGTCTCAGCCCCAGCATTTT. This codes for CASSLGQGSQPQHF.

Only a few counts were recorded for this clone. The J gene is TRBJ2-5, the V gene TRBV2, with 8 nucleotides matching TRBD1. J lost 5 bases, V lost 4 bases, and 9 bases had no gene match. Per the germline V gene, CDR1 is SNHLY and CDR2 is FYNNEI. This CDR3 region has 15 residues. The CDR3 DNA follows: TGTGCCAGCAGTGCCGGACAGGGAAATTTGGAGACCCAGTACTTC. This sequence encodes CASSAGQGNLETQYF.

The chain recombines TRBV16 with TRBJ1-3; D unresolved. Germline lookup yields CDR1 KGHSY and CDR2 FQNENV. The CDR3 sequence is 15 residues long. Trimming stripped 1 base from V and 0 bases from J, with 7 bases between. CDR3 sequence: CASSQLGGSGNTIYF. The CDR3 nucleotides read TGTGCCAGCAGCCAATTGGGAGGCTCTGGAAACACCATATATTTT. The whole variable domain, remainder taken from reference TRBV16 and TRBJ1-3, is GEEVAQTPKHLVRGEGQKAKLYCAPIKGHSYVFWYQQVLKNEFKFLISFQNENVFDETGMPKERFSAKCLPNSPCSLEIQATKLEDSAVYFCASSQLGGSGNTIYFGEGSWLTVV.

V gene TRBV24-1 combines with J gene TRBJ2-5; 9 nucleotides line up with TRBD2. V shed 1 base, J shed 2 bases, and the junction held 1 base outside the gene matches. The CDR3 length is 15 residues. CDR1 is KGHDR and CDR2 is SFDVKD in the germline V gene. The DNA of the CDR3 is TGTGCCACCAGTGATTTCCTAGCGGGGCAAGAGACCCAGTACTTC. It yields the protein CATSDFLAGQETQYF.

The chain links TRBV4-3 to TRBJ1-1; D is possibly TRBD1 (5 bases). Trimming shortened V by 1 base and J by 5 bases, and 8 bases separated the two germline ends. This CDR3 region has 13 residues. The germline V gene encodes CDR1 LGHNA and CDR2 YSLEER. Here the CDR3 reads CASSQVGGTEAFF. The DNA for the CDR3 is TGCGCCAGCAGCCAAGTGGGGGGGACTGAAGCTTTCTTT.

This clone was counted between two and nine times. This chain connects TRBV7-9 to TRBJ2-7; TRBD1 agrees at 9 bases. This CDR3 has 15 amino acids. CDR1 and CDR2 from the germline V gene are SEHNR and FQNEAQ (reference sequence). Trimming removed 3 bases from V and 5 bases from J; junction bases left unmatched: 8. The CDR3 region is CASSLAGTGIDEQYF. The CDR3 bases are TGTGCCAGCAGCTTGGCCGGGACAGGGATAGACGAGCAGTACTTC.

The rearrangement joins TRBV30 to TRBJ2-1, with a tentative D call TRBD2 (7 bases). Trimming cost V 4 bases and J 3 bases, with 13 bases left between them. Germline assignment: CDR1 GTSNPN and CDR2 SVGIG (reference sequence). This CDR3 is built from 14 residues. DNA for the CDR3: TGTGCCTGGAACGGGGGGCATCTCTACAATGAGCAGTTCTTC. Its translation is CAWNGGHLYNEQFF.

J is TRBJ2-5 and V is TRBV7-9, with 7 bases aligning to TRBD1. The V gene end was trimmed by 3 bases and the J gene end by 3 bases; junction bases not matched to a gene: 4. Germline CDR1 is SEHNR and CDR2 is FQNEAQ (reference sequence). The CDR3 extends over 14 amino acids. CDR3 coding DNA: TGTGCCAGCAGCTTCGGGACAGTGAAAGAGACCCAGTACTTC. Translated, it gives CASSFGTVKETQYF.

The chain has TRBV4-2 and TRBJ1-2; TRBD1 is a possible D gene (6 bases). Per germline, CDR1 LGHNA and CDR2 YNFKEQ. V lost 2 bases, J lost 7 bases, and 20 bases lay in between. The CDR3 runs 16 residues. DNA for the CDR3: TGTGCCAGCAGCCAACTCGGTGGGAACAGGGAGCGTGGCTACACCTTC. This encodes CASSQLGGNRERGYTF.

The chain recombines TRBV30 with TRBJ2-1, with 9 bases aligning to TRBD1. This CDR3 comprises 16 residues. V shed 5 bases and J 4 bases; nucleotides not matched to a gene: 12. Germline V gene data show CDR1 as GTSNPN and CDR2 as SVGIG (reference sequence). The CDR3 sequence: CAWGDLDRGRYNEQFF. The CDR3 DNA reads as TGTGCCTGGGGGGATCTGGACAGGGGCCGTTACAATGAGCAGTTCTTC. Combining the CDR3 with reference TRBV30 and TRBJ2-1 gives the whole variable domain SQTIHQWPATLVQPVGSPLSLECTVEGTSNPNLYWYRQAAGRGLQLLFYSVGIGQISSEVPQNLSASRPQDRQFILSSKKLLLSDSGFYLCAWGDLDRGRYNEQFFGPGTRLTVL.